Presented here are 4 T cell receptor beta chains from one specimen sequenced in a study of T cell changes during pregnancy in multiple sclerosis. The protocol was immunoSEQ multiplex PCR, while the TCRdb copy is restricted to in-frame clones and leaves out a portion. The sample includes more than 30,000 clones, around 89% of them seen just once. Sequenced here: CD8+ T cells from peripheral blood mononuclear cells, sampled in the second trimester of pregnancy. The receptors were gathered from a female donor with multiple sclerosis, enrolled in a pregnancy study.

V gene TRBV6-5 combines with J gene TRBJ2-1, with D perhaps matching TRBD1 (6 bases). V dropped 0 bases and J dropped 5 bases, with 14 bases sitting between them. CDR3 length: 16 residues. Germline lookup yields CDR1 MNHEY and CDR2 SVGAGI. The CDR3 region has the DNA TGTGCCAGCAGTTACTCGCCTTTCGGACAGCACAATGAGCAGTTCTTC. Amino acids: CASSYSPFGQHNEQFF.

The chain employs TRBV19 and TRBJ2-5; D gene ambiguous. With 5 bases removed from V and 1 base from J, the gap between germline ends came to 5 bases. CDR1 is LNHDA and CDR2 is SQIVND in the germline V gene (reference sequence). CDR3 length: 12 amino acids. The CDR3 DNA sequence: TGTGCCAGTAGTCTTTCCCAAGAGACCCAGTACTTC. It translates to CASSLSQETQYF.

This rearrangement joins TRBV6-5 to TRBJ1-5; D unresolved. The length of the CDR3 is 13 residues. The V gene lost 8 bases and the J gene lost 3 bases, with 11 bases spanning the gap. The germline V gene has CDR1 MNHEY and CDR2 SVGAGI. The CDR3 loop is CASGPGYNQPQHF. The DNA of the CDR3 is TGTGCCAGCGGCCCGGGGTACAATCAGCCCCAGCATTTT.

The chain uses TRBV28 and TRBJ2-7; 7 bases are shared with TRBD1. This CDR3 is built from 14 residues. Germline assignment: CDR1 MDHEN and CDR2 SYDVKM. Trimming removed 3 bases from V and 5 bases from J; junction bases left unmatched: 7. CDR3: CASSLTGIEDEQYF. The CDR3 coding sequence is TGTGCCAGCAGTTTGACAGGGATTGAAGACGAGCAGTACTTC.